One and the same sample provided the 7 T cell receptor beta chains below, sequenced in a study of molecular identifiers for immune sequencing clone quantification listed by TCRdb under 2018. Library creation used PCR. The sample was run on a NextSeq 500. TCRdb reprocessing: public reads trimmed at Q25 with fastp, clones called with MiXCR, in-frame beta chains kept. Identical CDR3 proteins give one entry, which carries the most common genes and DNA. Present in this sample are under 350,000 distinct CDR3 sequences, roughly a quarter of which were seen just once. The ten biggest clones cover about 0.7% of the sample. The sequenced sample was naive CD8+ T cells from blood, with Jurkat cell RNA spiked in. The cell subset or site label, read with the paper, signifies: FACS-sorted CD8+CD4-CCR7+CD45RA+ naive T cells. Every receptor here comes from a human donor in good health. Some libraries in this study had Jurkat cell RNA spiked in.

On this clonotype itself: The missing conserved phenylalanine or tryptophan at the end of this CDR3 makes a read error likely. The V and J genes are TRBV28 and TRBJ1-1; tentatively, D is TRBD1 (5 bases). With 2 bases removed from V and 0 bases from J, the gap between germline ends came to 13 bases. This CDR3 is built from 16 residues. Germline CDR1 and CDR2: MDHEN and SYDVKM. CDR3 sequence reads: CASSLRDSSMNTEAFS. The CDR3 DNA reads TGTGCCAGCAGTTTACGCGACAGCTCAATGAACACTGAAGCTTTCTCT.

Remarks on this clonotype: The final CDR3 position lacks the conserved phenylalanine or tryptophan, pointing to a likely read error. The J gene is TRBJ2-3, the V gene TRBV20-1, with D possibly being TRBD2 (6 bases). CDR3 length equals 15 residues. Trimming cost V 2 bases and J 5 bases, with 17 bases left between them. CDR1 and CDR2 from the germline V gene are DFQATT and SNEGSKA (reference sequence). The CDR3 bases are TGCAGTGCTAGAAATTTAAGGGCTAGCGAAGATACGCAGTATGTT. Translated, it gives CSARNLRASEDTQYV.

The V gene is TRBV27, the J gene TRBJ2-3; 7 bases align to TRBD1. There are 13 residues in the CDR3. The ends lost 8 bases at V and 2 bases at J; junction bases unmatched: 4. Looked up from germline, CDR1 is MNHEY and CDR2 is SMNVEV (reference sequence). CDR3 in amino acids: CASRQGNTDTQYF. In DNA, the CDR3 is TGTGCCAGCCGACAGGGCAACACAGATACGCAGTATTTT.

This clonotype showed up many times. The V and J genes are TRBV7-9 and TRBJ2-7, with 9 bases aligning to TRBD1. The CDR3 is 15 residues long. From germline, CDR1 is SEHNR and CDR2 FQNEAQ (reference sequence). J gave up 4 bases and V 6 bases, and 10 bases lay outside the gene matches. CDR3 sequence: CASSYAGQGEYEQYF. CDR3 nucleotides: TGTGCCAGCAGTTACGCGGGACAGGGAGAGTACGAGCAGTACTTC.

V gene TRBV28 combines with J gene TRBJ2-7, with 9 bases matching TRBD1. Per the germline V gene, CDR1 is MDHEN and CDR2 is SYDVKM. V lost 3 bases, J lost 7 bases, and 7 bases stayed unmatched. This CDR3 is built from 14 residues. The CDR3 protein is CASSLGQGPQEQYF. The CDR3 region has the DNA TGTGCCAGCAGTTTGGGACAGGGCCCTCAGGAGCAGTACTTC.

A remark on this clonotype: Since a much larger clone is just one base distant, this may be a read error. V gene TRBV20-1 combines with J gene TRBJ1-1, with 7 bases fitting TRBD1. The CDR3 has 13 residues. The germline CDR1 and CDR2 sequences are DFQATT and SNEGSKA (reference sequence). The CDR3 DNA reads as TGCAGTGCTGGAGACAGGGATAGCACTGAAGCTTTCTTT. Its translation is CSAGDRDSTEAFF.

This clonotype was recorded a few times. This sequence joins TRBV20-1 and TRBJ2-1; D possibly uses TRBD1 or TRBD2 (5 bases each). V was shortened by 6 bases and J by 7 bases, with 22 bases between the two germline ends. The CDR3 loop spans 15 amino acids. Germline assignment: CDR1 DFQATT and CDR2 SNEGSKA (reference sequence). The CDR3 bases are TGCAGTGCCAATATATGGGACCAGTCGTGGAATGAGCAGTTCTTC. Amino acid sequence: CSANIWDQSWNEQFF.